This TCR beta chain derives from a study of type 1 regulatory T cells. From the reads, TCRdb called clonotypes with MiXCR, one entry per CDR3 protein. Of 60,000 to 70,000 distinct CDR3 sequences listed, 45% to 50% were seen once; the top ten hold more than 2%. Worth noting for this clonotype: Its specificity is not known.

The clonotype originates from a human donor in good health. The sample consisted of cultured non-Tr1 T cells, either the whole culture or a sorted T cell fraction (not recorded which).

The CDR3 reads CASSVDRGENIQYF. For the CDR3, the DNA is TGTGCCAGCAGCGTCGACAGGGGCGAAAACATTCAGTACTTC. The chain uses TRBV7-9 and TRBJ2-4; TRBD1 matches at 8 bases. V trimming: 5 bases; J trimming: 5 bases; junction bases outside the gene matches: 5. Per the germline V gene, CDR1 is SEHNR and CDR2 is FQNEAQ (reference sequence). The CDR3 length is 14 residues.